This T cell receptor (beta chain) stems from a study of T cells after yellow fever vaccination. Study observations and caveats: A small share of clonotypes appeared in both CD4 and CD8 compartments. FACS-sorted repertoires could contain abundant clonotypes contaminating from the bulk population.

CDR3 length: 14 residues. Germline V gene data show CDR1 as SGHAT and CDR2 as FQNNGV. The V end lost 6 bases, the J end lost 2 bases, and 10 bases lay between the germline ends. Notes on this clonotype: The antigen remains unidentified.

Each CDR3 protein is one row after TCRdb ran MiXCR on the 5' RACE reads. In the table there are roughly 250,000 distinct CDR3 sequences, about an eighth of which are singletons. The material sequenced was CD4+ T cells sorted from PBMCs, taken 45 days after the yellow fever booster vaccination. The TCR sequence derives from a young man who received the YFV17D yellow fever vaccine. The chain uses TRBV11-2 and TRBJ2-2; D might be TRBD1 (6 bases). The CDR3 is CASRTGPNTGELFF. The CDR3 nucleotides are TGTGCCAGCAGGACAGGTCCTAACACCGGGGAGCTGTTTTTT.